This T cell receptor beta chain was obtained from a study of spatial heterogeneity in lung cancer (dated by TCRdb to the late 2010s). Regarding the complete study: More beta-chain than alpha-chain transcripts were consistently detected, likely reflecting higher beta-chain transcript abundance. TCR transcript counts in tumor regions correlated strongly with a T cell transcriptional module score from matched bulk RNA-seq. In the raw uncorrected reads, each unique combination of TCR and UMI appeared more than ten times on average. In non-small cell lung cancer, the study quantitatively compared TCR alpha and beta repertoires across several tumor regions, matched nontumor lung, and blood. Nonsynonymous mutation counts, determined by whole-exome sequencing of tumor tissue, were related to TCR repertoire features. Both alpha and beta chains were TCR-sequenced in 210 or so tumor regions, 64 matched nontumor lung samples and roughly 50 PBMC samples obtained at surgery.

V loses 6 bases of germline sequence and J loses 8 bases, and the interval between the two ends is 4 bases. According to the germline V gene (reference sequence), CDR1 reads DFQATT and CDR2 reads SNEGSKA. The CDR3 goes from the cysteine to the phenylalanine over 8 residues. The entry retains the CDR3 DNA only, 24 bases that are in frame from base 1. The sample's time point label, decoded: sample taken at primary tumor resection. The donors were some 72 patients from the lung TRACERx cohort who had early-stage, untreated non-small cell lung cancer. TCR sequencing used whole RNA extracted from tumor and nontumor lung tissue, or from cryopreserved PBMC samples, without cell sorting. Only patients for whom sufficient RNA was available from at least two tumor regions were selected for TCR sequencing. Before selection, tumor and adjacent nontumor lung specimens were reviewed by a lung pathologist. Only a few counts were recorded for this clonotype. Its target antigen remains unknown. The record has no base qualities; no much larger clone is one base away.

Receptors were amplified or captured by 5' RACE. Sequencing used a NextSeq 500. The TCR library protocol attached a unique molecular identifier to each TCR cDNA molecule to allow correction of PCR and sequencing errors. In the paper's pipeline: Decombinator tools were used for TCR identification, UMI-based error correction and CDR3 extraction. TCRs above a frequency of 2 per 1,000, corresponding to the top 1% of the tumor frequency distribution, were defined as expanded. Expanded tumor TCRs were classed as regional if statistically deemed absent (corrected P<0.05) from at least one tumor region, otherwise ubiquitous. Rényi diversity was computed with the R vegan package after subsampling each repertoire 100 times to 5,000 TCRs. To build CDR3 similarity networks, amino acid triplet string-kernel similarity was used, and CDR3s were connected when their pairwise similarity was above 0.82. The public sequencing data were trimmed at Q25 with fastp and processed into clonotypes with MiXCR by TCRdb, which kept only in-frame beta chains. Identical CDR3 proteins give one entry, which carries the most common genes and DNA. The V and J calls here are based on TCRdb, not the publication. The sample records about 100,000 distinct CDR3 sequences, around 4.8% of which are singletons. Of the sample, 21% is held by the ten largest clones.

Study-wide findings and limitations: Additional single-cell paired TCR alpha and beta sequencing was considered necessary to confirm, at a functional level, the hypothesis that regional TCRs recognize regional mutations. TCR-seq coverage of tumor T cells was estimated at only about 7% for alpha chains and approximately 12% for beta chains. The number of expanded intratumoral alpha and beta TCRs correlated with the tumor nonsynonymous mutation count. Counts of ubiquitous and regional expanded TCRs were found to correlate with counts of ubiquitous and regional nonsynonymous mutations, respectively.

The material sequenced was lung tumor tissue, taken at surgery. The sequence joins TRBV20-1 to TRBJ1-1; there is no confident call for the D gene. This receptor was identified in a male donor with early-stage non-small cell lung cancer. The CDR3 in this case is CSADEAFF. The nucleotide sequence reads as follows: TGCAGTGCGGACGAAGCTTTCTTT.